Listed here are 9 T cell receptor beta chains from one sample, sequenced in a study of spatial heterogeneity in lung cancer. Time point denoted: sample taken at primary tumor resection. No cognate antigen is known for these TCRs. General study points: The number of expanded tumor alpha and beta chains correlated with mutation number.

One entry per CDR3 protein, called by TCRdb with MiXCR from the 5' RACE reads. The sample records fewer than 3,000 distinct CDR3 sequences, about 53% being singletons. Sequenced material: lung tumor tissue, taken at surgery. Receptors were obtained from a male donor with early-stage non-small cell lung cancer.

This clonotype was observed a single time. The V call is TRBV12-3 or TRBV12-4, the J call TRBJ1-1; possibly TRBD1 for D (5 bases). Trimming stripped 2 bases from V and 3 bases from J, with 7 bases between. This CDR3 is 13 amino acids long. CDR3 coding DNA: TGTGCCAGCAGTTTATTAGGGGACACTGAAGCTTTCTTT. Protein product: CASSLLGDTEAFF.

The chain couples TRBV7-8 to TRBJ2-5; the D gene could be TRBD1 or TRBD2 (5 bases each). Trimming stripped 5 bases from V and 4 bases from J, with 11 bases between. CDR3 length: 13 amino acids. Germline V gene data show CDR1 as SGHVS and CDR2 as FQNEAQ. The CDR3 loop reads CASSPQGAETQYF. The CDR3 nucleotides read TGTGCCAGCAGCCCTCAGGGAGCAGAGACCCAGTACTTC.

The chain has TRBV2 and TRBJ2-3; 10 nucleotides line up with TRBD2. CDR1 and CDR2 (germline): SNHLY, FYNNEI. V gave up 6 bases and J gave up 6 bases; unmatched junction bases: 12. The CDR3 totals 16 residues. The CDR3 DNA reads TGTGCCAGCAGGGATCTAGCGGGAGCCCCGGGGGATACGCAGTATTTT. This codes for CASRDLAGAPGDTQYF.

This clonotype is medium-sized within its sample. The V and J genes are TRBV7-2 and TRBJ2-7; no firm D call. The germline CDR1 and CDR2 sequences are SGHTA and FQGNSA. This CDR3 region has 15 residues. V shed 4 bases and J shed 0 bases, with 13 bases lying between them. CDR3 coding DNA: TGTGCCAGCAGCTCCAACCCCTATGGCTCCTACGAGCAGTACTTC. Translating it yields CASSSNPYGSYEQYF.

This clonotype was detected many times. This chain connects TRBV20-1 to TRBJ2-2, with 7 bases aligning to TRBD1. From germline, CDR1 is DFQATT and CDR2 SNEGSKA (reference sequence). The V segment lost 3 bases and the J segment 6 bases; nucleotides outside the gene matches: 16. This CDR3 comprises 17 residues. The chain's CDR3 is CSASGISQQGMAGELFF. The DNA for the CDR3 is TGCAGTGCTAGTGGGATAAGTCAACAGGGGATGGCCGGGGAGCTGTTTTTT.

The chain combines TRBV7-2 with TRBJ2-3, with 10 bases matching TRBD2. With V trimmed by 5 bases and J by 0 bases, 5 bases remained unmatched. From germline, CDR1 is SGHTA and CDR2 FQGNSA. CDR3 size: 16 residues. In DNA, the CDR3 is TGTGCCAGCAGCAAACTAGCGGGGACTAGCACAGATACGCAGTATTTT. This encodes CASSKLAGTSTDTQYF.

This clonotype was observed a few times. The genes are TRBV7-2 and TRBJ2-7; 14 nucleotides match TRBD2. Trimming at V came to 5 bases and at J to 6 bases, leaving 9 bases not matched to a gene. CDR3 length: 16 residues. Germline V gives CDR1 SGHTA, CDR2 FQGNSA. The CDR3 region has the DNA TGTGCCAGCAGCCCTACGACTAGCGGGGGGGCCCCCGAGCAGTACTTC. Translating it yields CASSPTTSGGAPEQYF.

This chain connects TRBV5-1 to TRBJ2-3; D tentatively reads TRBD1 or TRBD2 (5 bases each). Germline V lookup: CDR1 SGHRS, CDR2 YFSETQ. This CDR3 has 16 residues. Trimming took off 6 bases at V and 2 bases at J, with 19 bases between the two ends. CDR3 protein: CASTLGPGADTDTQYF. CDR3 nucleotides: TGCGCCAGCACCCTAGGGCCCGGGGCGGACACAGATACGCAGTATTTT. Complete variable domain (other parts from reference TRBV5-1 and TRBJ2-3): KAGVTQTPRYLIKTRGQQVTLSCSPISGHRSVSWYQQTPGQGLQFLFEYFSETQRNKGNFPGRFSGRQFSNSRSEMNVSTLELGDSALYLCASTLGPGADTDTQYFGPGTRLTVL.

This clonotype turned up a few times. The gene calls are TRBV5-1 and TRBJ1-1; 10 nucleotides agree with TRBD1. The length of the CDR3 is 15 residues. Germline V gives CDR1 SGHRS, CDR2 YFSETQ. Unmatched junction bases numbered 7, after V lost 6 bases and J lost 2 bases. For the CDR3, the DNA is TGCGCCAGCAAAGGGACAGGGGCCGCCAACACTGAAGCTTTCTTT. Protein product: CASKGTGAANTEAFF.